A selection of T cell receptor beta chains follows, all from one sample in a study of blood T cell repertoires in COVID-19. Generated by immunoSEQ multiplex PCR, the TCRdb table keeps only in-frame clones and is missing some. Of more than 250,000 clones detected, 87% appear once; the ten largest clones hold under 6%. The specimen sequenced was PBMCs or T cells enriched from blood (not recorded which). These TCRs come from a woman aged 25 to 39 who had recovered from COVID-19. Both conserved end residues are trimmed from each CDR3. A D gene is named only where the DNA matches it firmly. Clone size is given for some rows only: seen once, a few or many times, or a class if the clone is expanded.

TRBJ1-1	TRBV29-1	-	-	12	SVELRGFVTEAF
TRBJ2-2	TRBV6-1	-	-	13	ASSERIGLTGELF
TRBJ1-1	TRBV10-3	-	-	10	AISESRGEAF
TRBJ1-1	TRBV6-6	-	TRBD1	12	ASSEGQLNTEAF
TRBJ2-7	TRBV6-5	-	TRBD2	13	ASSMSSGASYEQY
TRBJ1-1	TRBV6-6	-	-	10	ASSYSGAANF
TRBJ1-2	TRBV18	-	-	10	ASSSNRDGYT
TRBJ1-5	TRBV24-1	-	-	11	ATSARGGQPQH
TRBJ2-7	TRBV6-5	-	-	10	ASSTRVHEQY
TRBJ1-2	TRBV9	-	TRBD1	12	ASSVGQGAYGYT
TRBJ1-1	TRBV4-3	-	-	14	ASSQDPWGGFTEAF
TRBJ1-1	TRBV10-1	once	-	11	ASSSGLNTEAF
TRBJ1-1	TRBV6-5	-	-	13	ASSYAPATGTEAF
TRBJ1-3	TRBV7-2	-	-	10	ASSHSGNTIY
TRBJ2-1	TRBV5-5	-	-	15	ASTPTPRPLSDNEQF
TRBJ1-1	TRBV7-6	once	-	14	ASSLVLVRENTEAF
TRBJ2-5	TRBV2	-	TRBD1	13	ASSKGARGIETQY
TRBJ1-3	TRBV7-9	-	TRBD1	15	ASSPLTGAAFGNTIY
TRBJ1-5	TRBV7-2	-	TRBD1	13	ASRLQGAGNQPQH
TRBJ2-4	TRBV7-2	-	TRBD1	14	ASSFEGQGAKNIQY
TRBJ1-2	TRBV5-8	-	TRBD1	12	ASSLAGTVYGYT
TRBJ1-1	TRBV6-2/TRBV6-3	-	-	13	ASSRGGTMNTEAF
TRBJ2-7	TRBV19	-	-	12	ASSIGGGTGEQY
TRBJ2-2	TRBV14	-	-	14	ASSRGGRLDTGELF
TRBJ2-2	TRBV5-1	once	-	13	ASSPGQTSTGELF
TRBJ2-7	TRBV11-2	-	-	13	ASSLRRGHSYEQY
TRBJ1-1	TRBV18	-	-	12	ASSPTRANTEAF
TRBJ2-3	TRBV6-5	-	-	13	AARGPSLKGDTQY
TRBJ1-6	TRBV30	-	-	13	AWSTTRTRGSPLH
TRBJ1-6	TRBV15	-	TRBD1	17	ATSRDSPGFRGPISPLH
TRBJ1-4	TRBV7-9	-	TRBD1	12	ASSLGAGGEKLF
TRBJ1-2	TRBV4-2	-	TRBD1	11	ASSQGTAYGYT
TRBJ1-4	TRBV9	-	TRBD1	13	ASSVEGAPNEKLF
TRBJ1-1	TRBV12-5	-	-	12	ASGFGRANTEAF
TRBJ1-1	TRBV4-1	-	-	11	ASSLDRNTEAF
TRBJ1-5	TRBV19	-	TRBD1	15	ASSPRTGGSGNQPQH
TRBJ1-4	TRBV27	once	-	12	ASSLKRVREKLF
TRBJ1-6	TRBV9	once	TRBD1	13	ASSTSDRSGSTLH
TRBJ2-7	TRBV4-3	-	TRBD2	11	ASSRLAGREQY